The present entry profiles one TCR beta chain with its context. Its antigen specificity is not known. The sample holds no much larger clone one base away, and base qualities are not on file. The sample belongs to a study of blood T cell repertoires in COVID-19 (dated by TCRdb to about 2020). About the study as a whole: Collaborator samples came from the United States, Italy and Spain and covered acute and convalescent phases of COVID-19. Where HLA class I and class II types were available, the types were taken from metadata supplied by the sample provider, not from assay-based typing. The prospective study material was composed of cDNA or gDNA derived from T cells, B-cell-depleted T cells, or PBMCs. The sample metadata nearly always contained a de-identified subject ID, COVID-19 status, age in years and sex. The repertoires were released in a freely available public database intended as a resource for research on the immune response to SARS-CoV-2. The dataset comprised deeply sampled blood TCRbeta repertoires from subjects exposed to, actively infected with, or recovered from COVID-19. The samples were drawn from two sources: the first 160 participants of the ongoing ImmuneRACE study, and 1,254 subjects contributed by 6 global collaborators. The full study reports these points: The quantity of clinical and demographic metadata differed by source and by participant and was supplied without curation.

One collaborating source in Seattle enrolled patients during active infection and followed them longitudinally through the course of disease. The collaborating institutions used their own protocols to collect whole blood in K2EDTA tubes. Collaborator samples were shipped for TCRbeta analysis as frozen whole blood, isolated PBMCs, or DNA extracted from either sample type. The CDR3 measures 15 amino acids from cysteine to phenylalanine. Only the CDR3 portion is preserved as DNA: 45 bases, with reading frame beginning at the first base. The junction shows trimming of 4 bases on V and 2 bases on J, plus 12 bases between the germline ends. As encoded in the germline V gene, CDR1 is SGHRS while CDR2 is YFSETQ. The immunoSEQ Assay, a bias-controlled multiplex PCR, was used to amplify TCRbeta CDR3 regions from genomic DNA. Per the original workflow: The number of nucleated cells in each sample was estimated from the amplification of reference gene primers within the assay. To quantify the absolute abundance of each unique TCRbeta CDR3 rearrangement, sequence reads were collapsed and filtered. For each sample, productive Simpson clonality was calculated as the square root of Simpson's diversity index over productive rearrangements. TCRdb took this table from immuneACCESS and kept in-frame rearrangements with V and J called. Such tables lack part of the clones; where checked against another copy, unresolved V genes explain under half of the gap, and the rest is unexplained. That table furnishes V, J and clone size, whereas the DNA furnished D and trimming. The sample profile shows about 480,000 clones; approximately 92% of them were found once. Of the sample, approximately 0.9% is held by the ten largest clones.

This chain is built from TRBV5-1 and TRBJ1-4; the D gene is unclear. This sequence originates from a man aged 18 to 29 with COVID-19, enrolled during active disease. The material sequenced was peripheral blood. The CDR3 sequence is CASSQRGSTNEKLFF. The nucleotide sequence reads TGCGCCAGCAGCCAAAGAGGGAGTACTAATGAAAAACTGTTTTTT.